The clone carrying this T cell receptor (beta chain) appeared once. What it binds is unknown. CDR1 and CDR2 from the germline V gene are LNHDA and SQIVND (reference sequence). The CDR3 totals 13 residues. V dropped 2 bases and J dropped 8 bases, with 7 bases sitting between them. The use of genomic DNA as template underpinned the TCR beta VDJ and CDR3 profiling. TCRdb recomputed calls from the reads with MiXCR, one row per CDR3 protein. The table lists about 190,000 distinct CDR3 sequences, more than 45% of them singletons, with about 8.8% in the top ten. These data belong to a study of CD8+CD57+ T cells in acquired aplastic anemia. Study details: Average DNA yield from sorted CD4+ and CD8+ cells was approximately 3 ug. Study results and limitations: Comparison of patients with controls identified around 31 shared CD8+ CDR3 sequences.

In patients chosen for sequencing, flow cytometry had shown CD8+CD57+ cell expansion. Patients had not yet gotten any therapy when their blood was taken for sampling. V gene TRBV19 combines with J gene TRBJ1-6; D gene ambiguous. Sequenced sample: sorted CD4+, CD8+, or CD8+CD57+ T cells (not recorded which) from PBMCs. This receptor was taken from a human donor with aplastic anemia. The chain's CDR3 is CASSIIGDSPLHF. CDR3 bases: TGTGCCAGTAGTATAATAGGAGATTCACCCCTCCACTTT.